Here is one T cell receptor (beta chain) with its context. Germline-derived CDR1 and CDR2 are SGHNT and YYREEE (reference sequence). V gave up 2 bases and J gave up 5 bases, with 7 bases separating them. The CDR3 runs 12 residues. This sample stems from a study of blood T cell repertoires in COVID-19. As for the study in general: PBMCs, B-cell-depleted T cells, or T cells provided the cDNA or gDNA that made up the material.

The protocol was immunoSEQ multiplex PCR, while the TCRdb copy is restricted to in-frame clones and leaves out a portion. The sample shows almost 350,000 clones, roughly 90% of them seen only once. The sequenced sample was peripheral blood. The source is a woman in her fifties or sixties with COVID-19, enrolled during active disease. The chain recombines TRBV5-4 with TRBJ1-1, with D possibly TRBD1 on 5 matching bases. DNA of the CDR3: TGTGCCAGCAGCTTAGGGGTTACTGAAGCTTTCTTT. Translated, it gives CASSLGVTEAFF.